What follows are 15 T cell receptor beta chains derived from one specimen sequenced in a study of blood T cell repertoires in COVID-19. Assay: immunoSEQ multiplex PCR; the TCRdb copy retains only in-frame clones and omits some. The data hold about 250,000 clones, with 75% to 85% observed a single time. Sequencing input: PBMCs or T cells enriched from blood (not recorded which). The receptors were gathered from a woman aged 45 to 65 with acute COVID-19.

Concerning this clone: The same CDR3 also results from other DNA sequences found in this sample. The chain has TRBV5-1 and TRBJ2-3; maybe TRBD2 (6 bases). V was clipped by 0 bases and J by 1 base, with 9 bases between them. The CDR3 length is 15 residues. CDR1 is SGHRS and CDR2 is YFSETQ in the germline V gene. The CDR3 spells CASSLGGDRTDTQYF. The CDR3 DNA is TGCGCCAGCAGCTTGGGGGGGGACCGCACAGATACGCAGTATTTT.

The chain has TRBV6-5 and TRBJ1-1; 9 bases agree with TRBD1. Trimming cost V 6 bases and J 0 bases; bases outside gene matches: 2. The CDR3 is made up of 14 amino acids. Germline CDR1 reads MNHEY; CDR2 reads SVGAGI. The CDR3 DNA follows: TGTGCCAGCAGGGGGACAGGGCTGAACACTGAAGCTTTCTTT. Protein sequence: CASRGTGLNTEAFF.

The rearrangement joins TRBV7-9 to TRBJ1-2; D gene unclear. V was shortened by 1 base and J by 8 bases, with 11 bases between the two germline ends. This CDR3 is 13 amino acids long. Germline V gene sequence: CDR1 SEHNR, CDR2 FQNEAQ (reference sequence). CDR3 amino acids: CASSLDPGKGYTF. Here the CDR3 DNA reads TGTGCCAGCAGCTTAGACCCAGGAAAGGGCTACACCTTC.

This chain uses TRBV6-1 with TRBJ2-5; the match to TRBD1 covers 11 bases. Per germline, CDR1 MNHNS and CDR2 SASEGT. The V segment lost 3 bases and the J segment 7 bases; nucleotides outside the gene matches: 4. This CDR3 region has 14 residues. CDR3 amino acids: CASSDPGTGGTQYF. The CDR3 nucleotides read TGTGCCAGCAGTGACCCCGGGACAGGGGGGACCCAGTACTTC.

The chain couples TRBV10-1 to TRBJ2-3, with D possibly matching TRBD2 (5 bases). V was shortened by 6 bases and J by 6 bases, with 22 bases between the two germline ends. Germline V gives CDR1 WNHNN, CDR2 SYGVQD (reference sequence). This CDR3 has 16 amino acids. CDR3 DNA sequence: TGCGCCAGCAGCCCCCAACGATCGGGGATATCGGATACGCAGTATTTT. Its protein is CASSPQRSGISDTQYF.

This clone occurred once. The chain is built from TRBV30 and TRBJ1-4; weak D call: TRBD1 (6 bases). CDR1 is GTSNPN and CDR2 is SVGIG in the germline V gene (reference sequence). The CDR3 totals 14 residues. The V and J ends lost 3 bases and 0 bases respectively, with 8 bases between them. CDR3 nucleotides: TGTGCCTGGAGGGACAGAGCAACTAATGAAAAACTGTTTTTT. This gives the protein CAWRDRATNEKLFF.

The chain carries TRBV7-9 and TRBJ1-3; unclear D gene. The CDR3 length is 13 residues. Trimming cost V 4 bases and J 4 bases, with 8 bases left between them. Germline CDR1 reads SEHNR; CDR2 reads FQNEAQ (reference sequence). CDR3 nucleotide sequence: TGTGCCAGCAGCTCGACGGAGGGAAACACCATATATTTT. Encoded protein: CASSSTEGNTIYF. The whole variable domain, filled in from reference TRBV7-9 and TRBJ1-3, reads DTGVSQNPRHKITKRGQNVTFRCDPISEHNRLYWYRQTLGQGPEFLTYFQNEAQLEKSRLLSDRFSAERPKGSFSTLEIQRTEQGDSAMYLCASSSTEGNTIYFGEGSWLTVV.

This sequence joins TRBV6-5 and TRBJ1-1; no firm D call. The germline V and J ends were trimmed by 6 bases and 1 base, with 12 bases remaining between them. The CDR3 has 14 amino acids. CDR1 and CDR2 (germline): MNHEY, SVGAGI. CDR3: CASRPGGKNTEAFF. In DNA, the CDR3 is TGTGCCAGCAGACCGGGAGGGAAGAACACTGAAGCTTTCTTT.

V is TRBV6-2 or TRBV6-3 and J is TRBJ1-5; TRBD1 matches 7 bases. V was pared by 2 bases and J by 3 bases, with 4 bases of the junction left unmatched. CDR1 MNHEY and CDR2 SVGEGT come from the germline V gene. The CDR3 has 15 residues. The DNA for the CDR3 is TGTGCCAGCAGTTACAGGGGGCTTGTCAATCAGCCCCAGCATTTT. It codes for CASSYRGLVNQPQHF.

V gene TRBV12-5 combines with J gene TRBJ2-3; TRBD2 is a possible D gene (5 bases). Per the germline V gene, CDR1 is LGHNT and CDR2 is FRNRAP. V lost 3 bases and J 2 bases, leaving 9 bases between the germline ends. This CDR3 has 14 amino acids. CDR3 protein: CASGFRGTTDTQYF. The DNA for the CDR3 is TGTGCTAGTGGTTTTCGGGGTACCACAGATACGCAGTATTTT. Drawing the rest from reference TRBV12-5 and TRBJ2-3, the complete variable domain is DARVTQTPRHKVTEMGQEVTMRCQPILGHNTVFWYRQTMMQGLELLAYFRNRAPLDDSGMPKDRFSAEMPDATLATLKIQPSEPRDSAVYFCASGFRGTTDTQYFGPGTRLTVL.

The chain carries TRBV5-5 and TRBJ2-7; 9 bases line up with TRBD2. In germline, CDR1 is SGHKS, CDR2 YYEKEE (reference sequence). V dropped 3 bases and J dropped 1; count of bases not matched to a gene: 2. CDR3 length: 14 amino acids. In DNA, the CDR3 is TGTGCCAGCAGCTGGACTAGCGCGTCCTACGAGCAGTACTTC. Its protein product is CASSWTSASYEQYF.

CDR3 loop: CASSFVGGGPGPTEAFF. CDR3 DNA sequence: TGTGCCAGCAGCTTTGTAGGGGGGGGCCCCGGGCCCACTGAAGCTTTCTTT. The chain carries TRBV12-1 and TRBJ1-1. TRBV12-1 counts as a pseudogene. CDR3 length: 17 amino acids.

V is TRBV5-1 and J is TRBJ1-2; D unresolved. Germline V gene sequence: CDR1 SGHRS, CDR2 YFSETQ. Trimming removed 1 base from V and 0 bases from J, with 7 bases in between. The CDR3 length is 14 residues. The CDR3 spells CASSLSEANYGYTF. The CDR3 region has the DNA TGCGCCAGCAGCTTGTCAGAAGCTAACTATGGCTACACCTTC.

The chain uses TRBV2 and TRBJ1-5; D perhaps matches TRBD1 (6 bases). From germline, CDR1 is SNHLY and CDR2 FYNNEI. Trimming took 1 base from V and 6 from J, leaving 19 bases between them. The CDR3 length is 17 residues. DNA of the CDR3: TGTGCCAGCAGTGAAGTTCGGGGACATACGCGTGGTCAGCCCCAGCATTTT. It translates to CASSEVRGHTRGQPQHF.

The V and J genes are TRBV12-3 or TRBV12-4 and TRBJ1-2; D remains ambiguous. CDR3 length: 12 residues. With 2 bases removed from V and 8 bases from J, the gap between germline ends came to 9 bases. The CDR3 loop reads CASSLSGGGYTF. CDR3 coding DNA: TGTGCCAGCAGTTTATCGGGCGGGGGCTACACCTTC.